One sample yielded the 17 T cell receptor beta chains listed below, sequenced in a study of identical twins. TCRdb redid the calling of the 5' RACE reads with MiXCR, one entry per CDR3 protein. The sample lists approximately 690,000 distinct CDR3 sequences, around 5.7% occurring once. Sequencing was carried out using naive T cells sorted from blood. Receptors were obtained from a man younger than 30 in good health.

This clonotype came up many times. V is TRBV12-3 or TRBV12-4 and J is TRBJ2-3; D ambiguous. Trimming took off 3 bases at V and 5 bases at J, with 12 bases between the two ends. The CDR3 sequence is 14 residues long. CDR3 in amino acids: CASSFNPARDTQYF. The DNA of the CDR3 is TGTGCCAGCAGTTTTAACCCAGCTCGAGATACGCAGTATTTT.

The rearrangement links TRBV15 to TRBJ2-7, with no clear D. Trimming took off 6 bases at V and 7 bases at J, with 10 bases between the two ends. From germline, CDR1 is LNHNV and CDR2 YYDKDF (reference sequence). There are 11 residues in the CDR3. CDR3 in amino acids: CATRYLGEQYF. As DNA, the CDR3 is TGTGCCACCAGGTATCTCGGGGAGCAGTACTTC.

This clonotype was picked up a small number of times. V gene TRBV12-3 or TRBV12-4 combines with J gene TRBJ1-2; D call uncertain. The CDR3 loop spans 14 amino acids. Deletions cut 2 bases from V and 5 bases from J, with 12 bases between. This CDR3 reads CASSLSHSEYGYTF. CDR3 in DNA: TGTGCCAGCAGTTTATCTCATTCAGAATATGGCTACACCTTC.

At least ten counts were recorded for this clonotype. This chain links TRBV27 with TRBJ1-5; D unresolved. The CDR3 runs 14 residues. The germline V gene encodes CDR1 MNHEY and CDR2 SMNVEV (reference sequence). Trimming left V 8 bases short and J 1 base short, with 12 bases between. The CDR3 here is CASAWVGSNQPQHF. Here the CDR3 DNA reads TGTGCCAGCGCATGGGTCGGGAGCAATCAGCCCCAGCATTTT.

This clonotype was found many times. The genes are TRBV15 and TRBJ2-1; 7 nucleotides match TRBD1. The CDR3 has 15 residues. CDR1 is LNHNV and CDR2 is YYDKDF in the germline V gene (reference sequence). V lost 0 bases, J lost 5 bases, and 4 bases stayed unmatched. The CDR3 reads CATSRDRTGDNEQFF. In DNA form, the CDR3 reads TGTGCCACCAGCAGAGATAGAACAGGGGACAATGAGCAGTTCTTC.

The table lists this clonotype with many counts. The CDR3 protein is CASSRREGRNEQFF. CDR3 nucleotides: TGCGCCAGCAGCCGGCGGGAGGGCCGTAATGAGCAGTTCTTC. The chain uses TRBV5-1 and TRBJ2-1; TRBD2 matches at 9 bases. Losses at the gene ends were 4 bases for V and 7 bases for J; bases not matched to a gene: 6. Germline V gives CDR1 SGHRS, CDR2 YFSETQ. The CDR3 is 14 residues long.

A remark on this clonotype: An end of the junction differs from the germline gene, which may be a read error. J is TRBJ1-2 and V is TRBV4-1; D uncertain. Looked up from germline, CDR1 is MGHRA and CDR2 is YSYEKL. This CDR3 is built from 15 residues. This chain's CDR3 is CASTQAPSVDYGYTF. The CDR3 nucleotides are TGCGCCAGCACCCAAGCCCCCTCCGTAGATTATGGCTACACCTTC.

The CDR3 DNA sequence: TGTGCCAGCAGCTCACAGGGTCTACTCTACGAGCAGTACTTC. This gives the protein CASSSQGLLYEQYF. The chain links TRBV11-2 to TRBJ2-7, with D possibly being TRBD1 (6 bases). Germline values: CDR1 SGHAT, CDR2 FQNNGV. The CDR3 loop spans 14 amino acids. V lost 4 bases, J lost 3 bases, and 13 bases lay in between.

This clonotype was detected only a few times. One end of the junction does not line up with germline, which may come from a read error. This chain connects TRBV5-1 to TRBJ2-3; 15 bases agree with TRBD2. CDR3 size: 18 residues. Germline V gene sequence: CDR1 SGHRS, CDR2 YFSETQ. The CDR3 DNA reads TGCGCCAGCAGCCCCGGACTAGCGGGAGGGAGAGGGGGCCCAAACCAGGATTTT. It is translated as CASSPGLAGGRGGPNQDF. Using reference TRBV5-1 and TRBJ2-3 for the parts outside the CDR3, the full variable domain is KAGVTQTPRYLIKTRGQQVTLSCSPISGHRSVSWYQQTPGQGLQFLFEYFSETQRNKGNFPGRFSGRQFSNSRSEMNVSTLELGDSALYLCASSPGLAGGRGGPNQDFGPGTRLTVL.

This clonotype showed up many times. The chain combines TRBV20-1 with TRBJ2-1, with 8 bases aligning to TRBD1. The germline V gene encodes CDR1 DFQATT and CDR2 SNEGSKA (reference sequence). The CDR3 is 16 residues long. Unmatched junction bases numbered 6, after V lost 0 bases and J lost 2 bases. In DNA form, the CDR3 reads TGCAGTGCTAGAGATAGGGGACAGGCGGCCTACAATGAGCAGTTCTTC. It encodes CSARDRGQAAYNEQFF.

This clonotype was detected once. The rearrangement joins TRBV7-2 to TRBJ2-7; 10 bases match TRBD2. The germline V gene encodes CDR1 SGHTA and CDR2 FQGNSA. After removal of 0 bases from V and 1 base from J, the junction contained 6 bases not matched to a gene. This CDR3 region has 17 residues. For the CDR3, the DNA is TGTGCCAGCAGCTTAGCGCATAGCGGGAGGCCGTCCTACGAGCAGTACTTC. Its translation: CASSLAHSGRPSYEQYF.

This clonotype was observed at least ten times. J is TRBJ1-1 and V is TRBV12-3 or TRBV12-4; a weak D match, TRBD1 (5 bases). V was clipped by 7 bases and J by 11 bases, with 17 bases between them. This CDR3 spans 12 amino acids. For the CDR3, the DNA is TGTGCCAGCACTCCCGGTTGGGCAGGGGCTTTCTTT. Translating it yields CASTPGWAGAFF.

This clonotype occurred many times. This rearrangement joins TRBV28 to TRBJ2-7; TRBD2 agrees at 8 bases. This CDR3 region has 18 residues. V shed 0 bases, J shed 5 bases, and the junction held 15 bases outside the gene matches. Germline values: CDR1 MDHEN, CDR2 SYDVKM. DNA for the CDR3: TGTGCCAGCAGTTTATGGAACCTCCGGCGGGAGGCCCCGGACGAGCAGTACTTC. Its translation is CASSLWNLRREAPDEQYF. The complete variable domain, with remaining parts taken from reference TRBV28 and TRBJ2-7, reads DVKVTQSSRYLVKRTGEKVFLECVQDMDHENMFWYRQDPGLGLRLIYFSYDVKMKEKGDIPEGYSVSREKKERFSLILESASTNQTSMYLCASSLWNLRREAPDEQYFGPGTRLTVT.

This chain joins TRBV20-1 and TRBJ1-1; perhaps TRBD1 as D (5 bases). With 3 bases removed from V and 4 bases from J, the gap between germline ends came to 12 bases. The CDR3 extends over 13 amino acids. The germline CDR1 and CDR2 sequences are DFQATT and SNEGSKA (reference sequence). The CDR3 DNA reads as TGCAGTGCTAGTCCAGGGTTCGGCACTGAAGCTTTCTTT. It codes for CSASPGFGTEAFF.

The V call is TRBV7-9, the J call TRBJ2-1; D is ambiguous. Germline loops: CDR1 SEHNR, CDR2 FQNEAQ (reference sequence). Trimming took 1 base from V and 6 from J, leaving 10 bases between them. CDR3 length: 14 amino acids. CDR3 sequence reads: CASSLVSRSNEQFF. CDR3 DNA: TGTGCCAGCAGCTTAGTTTCTAGATCCAATGAGCAGTTCTTC.

This clonotype was seen ten or more times. The V and J genes are TRBV5-6 and TRBJ2-1, with 8 bases fitting TRBD2. V lost 3 bases and J lost 8; bases outside the gene matches: 4. CDR1 and CDR2 (germline): SGHDT, YYEEEE. The CDR3 has 13 amino acids. The CDR3 loop reads CASSWTSSHEQFF. CDR3 coding DNA: TGTGCCAGCAGCTGGACTAGCAGCCATGAGCAGTTCTTC.

This clonotype was observed at least ten times. The chain joins TRBV10-2 to TRBJ2-3, with 13 bases matching TRBD2. Germline CDR1 reads WSHSY; CDR2 reads SAAADI. The CDR3 loop spans 15 amino acids. Unmatched junction bases numbered 5, after V lost 6 bases and J lost 5 bases. The CDR3 DNA reads as TGCGCCAGCAGGTTGGGACTAGCGGGGAAAGATACGCAGTATTTT. Amino acids: CASRLGLAGKDTQYF.